This T cell receptor beta chain is from a study of blood T cell repertoires in COVID-19. Across the study: Samples came from the United States, Italy and Spain, spanning acute and convalescent COVID-19. The cDNA or gDNA used as material had been derived from T cells, B-cell-depleted T cells, or PBMCs.

Per the study methods: Counts of nucleated cells, estimated from reference gene primer amplification, were obtained. This table comes from immunoSEQ multiplex PCR, and its TCRdb copy is limited to in-frame clones, with some not included. The V and J calls and clone size were taken over from that table, and D and trimming were inferred from the DNA. The sample includes about 69,000 clones, around three quarters of them seen just once. CDR1 and CDR2 from the germline V gene are SGHKS and YYEKEE (reference sequence). V shed 0 bases and J shed 3 bases, with 12 bases lying between them. The CDR3 has 16 residues. There are a few counts of this clone.

This TCR came from a man between 60 and 75 years old with acute or convalescent COVID-19. The sequencing input was peripheral blood. The chain recombines TRBV5-5 with TRBJ2-2; tentatively, D is TRBD1 (6 bases). Here the CDR3 reads CASSLAAGEYTGELFF. The CDR3 DNA reads as TGTGCCAGCAGCTTGGCGGCAGGGGAATACACCGGGGAGCTGTTTTTT. Variable domain in full (rest from reference TRBV5-5 and TRBJ2-2): DAGVTQSPTHLIKTRGQQVTLRCSPISGHKSVSWYQQVLGQGPQFIFQYYEKEERGRGNFPDRFSARQFPNYSSELNVNALLLGDSALYLCASSLAAGEYTGELFFGEGSRLTVL.